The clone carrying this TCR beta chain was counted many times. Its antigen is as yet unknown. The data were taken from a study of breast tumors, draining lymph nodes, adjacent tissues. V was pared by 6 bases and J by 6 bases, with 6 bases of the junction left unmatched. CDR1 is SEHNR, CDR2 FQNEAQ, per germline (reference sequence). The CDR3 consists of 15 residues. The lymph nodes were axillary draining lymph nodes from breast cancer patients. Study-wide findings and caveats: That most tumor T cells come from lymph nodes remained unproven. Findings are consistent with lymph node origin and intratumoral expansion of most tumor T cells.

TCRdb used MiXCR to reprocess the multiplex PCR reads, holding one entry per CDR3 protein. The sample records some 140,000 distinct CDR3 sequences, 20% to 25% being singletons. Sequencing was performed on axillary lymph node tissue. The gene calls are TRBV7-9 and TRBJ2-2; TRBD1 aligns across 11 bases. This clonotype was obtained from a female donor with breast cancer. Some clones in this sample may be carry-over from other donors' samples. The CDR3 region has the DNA TGTGCCAGCAGACCCGGGACAGGGGGTCCCGGGGAGCTGTTTTTT. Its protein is CASRPGTGGPGELFF.